The 3 T cell receptor beta chains given below trace back to one sample, sequenced in a study of T cell responses to AZD1222 COVID-19 vaccine. Repertoires were generated with immunoSEQ multiplex PCR, while TCRdb's copy carries only in-frame clones and drops some. The table includes more than 95,000 clones, about nine tenths detected once. Sequencing used peripheral blood, obtained on day 0 of AZD1222 vaccination. The receptors were sampled from an adult in good health.

The rearrangement uses TRBV5-8 and TRBJ1-2; D perhaps matches TRBD1 (5 bases). Looked up from germline, CDR1 is SGHTS and CDR2 is YDEGEE. Trimming took off 0 bases at V and 8 bases at J, with 20 bases between the two ends. The CDR3 consists of 16 residues. CDR3: CASSLDFGTAVYGYTF. The CDR3 DNA reads as TGTGCCAGCAGCTTGGATTTCGGGACGGCTGTCTACGGCTACACCTTC.

This chain connects TRBV7-2 to TRBJ2-3; possibly TRBD1 for D (5 bases). This CDR3 has 16 residues. V lost 0 bases, J lost 6 bases, and 16 bases lay in between. The germline V gene encodes CDR1 SGHTA and CDR2 FQGNSA. CDR3 loop: CASSLARHNGADTQYF. CDR3 DNA sequence: TGTGCCAGCAGCTTAGCGCGTCATAATGGGGCGGATACGCAGTATTTT.

This sequence joins TRBV10-3 and TRBJ2-7; D is tentatively TRBD1 or TRBD2 (5 bases each). V lost 6 bases, J lost 4 bases, and 16 bases lay in between. From germline, CDR1 is ENHRY and CDR2 SYGVKD. This CDR3 contains 14 residues. This chain's CDR3 is CAIRPGTVIYEQYF. CDR3 nucleotide sequence: TGTGCCATCAGACCAGGGACCGTTATTTACGAGCAGTACTTC.